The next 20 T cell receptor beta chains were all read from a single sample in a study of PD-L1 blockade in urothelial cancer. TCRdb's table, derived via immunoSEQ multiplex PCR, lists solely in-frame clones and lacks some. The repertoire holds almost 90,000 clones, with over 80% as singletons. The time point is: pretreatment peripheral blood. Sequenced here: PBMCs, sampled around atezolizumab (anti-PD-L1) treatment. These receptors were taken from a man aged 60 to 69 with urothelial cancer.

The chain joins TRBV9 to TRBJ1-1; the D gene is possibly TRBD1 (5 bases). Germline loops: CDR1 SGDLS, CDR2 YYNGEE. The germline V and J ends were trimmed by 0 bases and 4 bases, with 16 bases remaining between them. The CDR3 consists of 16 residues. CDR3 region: CASSVGGEGWGTEAFF. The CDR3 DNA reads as TGTGCCAGCAGCGTAGGGGGGGAGGGATGGGGCACTGAAGCTTTCTTT.

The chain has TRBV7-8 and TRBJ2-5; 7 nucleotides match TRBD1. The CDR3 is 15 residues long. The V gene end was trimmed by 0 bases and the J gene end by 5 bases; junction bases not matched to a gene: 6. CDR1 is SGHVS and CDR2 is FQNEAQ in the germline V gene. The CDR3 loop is CASSLANTGVETQYF. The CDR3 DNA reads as TGTGCCAGCAGCTTAGCGAATACAGGGGTGGAGACCCAGTACTTC.

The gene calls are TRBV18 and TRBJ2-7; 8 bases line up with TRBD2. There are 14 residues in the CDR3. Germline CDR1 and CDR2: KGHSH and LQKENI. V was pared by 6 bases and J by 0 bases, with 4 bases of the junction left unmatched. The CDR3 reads CASSTGTSSYEQYF. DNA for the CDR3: TGTGCCAGCTCTACCGGGACTAGCTCCTACGAGCAGTACTTC.

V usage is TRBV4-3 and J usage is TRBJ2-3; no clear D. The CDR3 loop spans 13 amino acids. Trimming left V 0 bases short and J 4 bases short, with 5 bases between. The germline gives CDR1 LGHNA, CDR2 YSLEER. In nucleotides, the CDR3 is TGCGCCAGCAGCCAAGATCTCTCAGATACGCAGTATTTT. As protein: CASSQDLSDTQYF.

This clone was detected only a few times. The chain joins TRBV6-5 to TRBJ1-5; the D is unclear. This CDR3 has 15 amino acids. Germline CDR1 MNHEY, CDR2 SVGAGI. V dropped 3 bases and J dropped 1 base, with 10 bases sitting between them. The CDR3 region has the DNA TGTGCCAGCAGTTATGGGCGAGGGAGCAATCAGCCCCAGCATTTT. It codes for CASSYGRGSNQPQHF.

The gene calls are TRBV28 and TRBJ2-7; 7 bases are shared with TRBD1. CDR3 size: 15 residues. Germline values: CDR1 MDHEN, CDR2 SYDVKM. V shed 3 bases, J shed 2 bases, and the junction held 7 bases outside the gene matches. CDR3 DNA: TGTGCCAGCAGTTTGGTCAGACAGGGTACCTACGAGCAGTACTTC. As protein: CASSLVRQGTYEQYF.

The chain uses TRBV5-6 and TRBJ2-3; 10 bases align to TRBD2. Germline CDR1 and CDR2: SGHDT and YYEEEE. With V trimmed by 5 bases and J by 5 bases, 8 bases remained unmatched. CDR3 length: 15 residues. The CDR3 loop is CASRSSGRVGDTQYF. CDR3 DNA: TGTGCCAGCAGGTCTAGCGGGAGAGTGGGAGATACGCAGTATTTT.

CDR3 coding DNA: TGTGCTAGTGGTCCCGACAGGGGCCGAGAGACCCAGTACTTC. Translating gives CASGPDRGRETQYF. This chain joins TRBV12-5 and TRBJ2-5; 8 bases line up with TRBD1. The CDR3 is 14 amino acids. Germline trimming cut 5 bases from V and 4 bases from J; bases unmatched to any gene: 6. Per the germline V gene, CDR1 is LGHNT and CDR2 is FRNRAP.

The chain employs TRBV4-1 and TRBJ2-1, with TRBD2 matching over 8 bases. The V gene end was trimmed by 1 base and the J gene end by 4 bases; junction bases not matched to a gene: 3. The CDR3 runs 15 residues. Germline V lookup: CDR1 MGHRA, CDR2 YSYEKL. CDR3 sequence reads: CASSQASGGYNEQFF. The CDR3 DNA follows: TGCGCCAGCAGCCAAGCCAGCGGGGGTTACAATGAGCAGTTCTTC.

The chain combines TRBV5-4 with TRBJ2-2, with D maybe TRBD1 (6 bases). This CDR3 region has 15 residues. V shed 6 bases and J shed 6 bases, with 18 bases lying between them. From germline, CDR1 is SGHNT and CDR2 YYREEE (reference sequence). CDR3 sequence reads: CASTPGAFSPGELFF. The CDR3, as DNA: TGTGCCAGCACCCCAGGGGCTTTCTCCCCCGGGGAGCTGTTTTTT.

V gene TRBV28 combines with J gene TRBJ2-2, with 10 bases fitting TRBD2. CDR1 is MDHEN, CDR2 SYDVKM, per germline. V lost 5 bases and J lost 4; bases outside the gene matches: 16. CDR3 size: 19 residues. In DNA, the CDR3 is TGTGCCAGCAGTGGATCGGGACTAGCGTCCTACAGGGGCACCGGGGAGCTGTTTTTT. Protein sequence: CASSGSGLASYRGTGELFF. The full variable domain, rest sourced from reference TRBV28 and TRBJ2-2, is DVKVTQSSRYLVKRTGEKVFLECVQDMDHENMFWYRQDPGLGLRLIYFSYDVKMKEKGDIPEGYSVSREKKERFSLILESASTNQTSMYLCASSGSGLASYRGTGELFFGEGSRLTVL.

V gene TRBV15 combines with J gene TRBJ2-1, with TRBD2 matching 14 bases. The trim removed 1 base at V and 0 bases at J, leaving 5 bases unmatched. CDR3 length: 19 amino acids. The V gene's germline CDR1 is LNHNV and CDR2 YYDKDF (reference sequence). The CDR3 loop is CATSRGRLAGGSSYNEQFF. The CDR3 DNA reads TGTGCCACCAGCAGAGGTAGACTAGCGGGGGGGAGCTCCTACAATGAGCAGTTCTTC.

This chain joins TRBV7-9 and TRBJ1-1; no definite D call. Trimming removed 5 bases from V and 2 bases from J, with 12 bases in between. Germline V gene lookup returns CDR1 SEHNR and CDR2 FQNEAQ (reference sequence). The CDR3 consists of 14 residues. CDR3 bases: TGTGCCAGCAGCCGTGAGAGGCCTAACACTGAAGCTTTCTTT. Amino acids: CASSRERPNTEAFF.

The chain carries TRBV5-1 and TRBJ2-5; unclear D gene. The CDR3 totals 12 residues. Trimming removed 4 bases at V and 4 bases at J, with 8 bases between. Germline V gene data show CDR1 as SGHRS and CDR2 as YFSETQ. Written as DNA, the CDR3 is TGCGCCAGCAGCCCTTTCGGAGAGACCCAGTACTTC. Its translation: CASSPFGETQYF.

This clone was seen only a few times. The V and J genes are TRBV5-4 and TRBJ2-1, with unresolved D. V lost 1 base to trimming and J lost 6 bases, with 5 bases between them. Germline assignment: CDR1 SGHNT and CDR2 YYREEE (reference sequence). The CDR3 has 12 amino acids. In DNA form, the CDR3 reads TGTGCCAGCAGCTTGATCGGCAATGAGCAGTTCTTC. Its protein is CASSLIGNEQFF.

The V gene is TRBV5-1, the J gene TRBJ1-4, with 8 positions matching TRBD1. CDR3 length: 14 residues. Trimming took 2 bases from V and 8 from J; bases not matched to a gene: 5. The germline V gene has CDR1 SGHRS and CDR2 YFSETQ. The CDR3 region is CASSLRQGNEKLFF. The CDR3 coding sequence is TGCGCCAGCAGCTTACGACAGGGGAACGAAAAACTGTTTTTT. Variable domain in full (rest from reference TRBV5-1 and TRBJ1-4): KAGVTQTPRYLIKTRGQQVTLSCSPISGHRSVSWYQQTPGQGLQFLFEYFSETQRNKGNFPGRFSGRQFSNSRSEMNVSTLELGDSALYLCASSLRQGNEKLFFGSGTQLSVL.

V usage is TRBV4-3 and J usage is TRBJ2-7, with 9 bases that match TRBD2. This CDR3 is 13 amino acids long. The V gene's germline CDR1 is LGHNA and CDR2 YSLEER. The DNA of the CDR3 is TGCCCCCCGGCGGGAGGGACATACTACGAGCAGTACTTC. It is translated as CPPAGGTYYEQYF.

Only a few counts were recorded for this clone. The CDR3 region is CASSGSARYGYTF. CDR3 in DNA: TGTGCCAGCAGTGGAAGCGCCCGCTATGGCTACACCTTC. The chain joins TRBV2 to TRBJ1-2; the D is unclear. This CDR3 has 13 residues. The germline CDR1 and CDR2 sequences are SNHLY and FYNNEI. Trimming stripped 4 bases from V and 4 bases from J, with 10 bases between.

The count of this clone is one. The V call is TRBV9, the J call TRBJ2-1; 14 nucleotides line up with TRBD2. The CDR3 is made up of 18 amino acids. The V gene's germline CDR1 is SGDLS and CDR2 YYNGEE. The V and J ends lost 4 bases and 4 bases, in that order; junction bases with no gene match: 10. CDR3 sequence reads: CASSPGTSGRVMYNEQFF. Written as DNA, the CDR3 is TGTGCCAGCAGCCCAGGGACTAGCGGGAGAGTCATGTACAATGAGCAGTTCTTC.

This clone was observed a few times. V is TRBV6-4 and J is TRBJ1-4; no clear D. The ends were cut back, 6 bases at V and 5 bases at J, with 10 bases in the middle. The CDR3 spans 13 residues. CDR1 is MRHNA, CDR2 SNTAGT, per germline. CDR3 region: CASRGDPNEKLFF. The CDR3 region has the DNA TGTGCCAGCAGGGGAGATCCGAATGAAAAACTGTTTTTT.